This T cell receptor beta chain was documented in a study of shared clonotypes between healthy human individuals. Study as a whole: The study used three CD4 naive, three CD4 memory, two CD8 naive and one CD8 memory plate per donor.

Points on this clone: The antigen is unknown.

Naive CD4+ cells were CD45RA-selected; the remaining cells were memory. CDR3 length equals 16 residues. In germline, CDR1 is SGHNT, CDR2 YYREEE (reference sequence). Trimming shortened V by 0 bases and J by 8 bases, and 20 bases separated the two germline ends. TCRdb's table, derived via immunoSEQ multiplex PCR, lists solely in-frame clones and lacks some. Of fewer than 400,000 clones listed, under 80% were seen once; the top ten hold about 9.4%. Study-wide points: Owing to a small donor count, the genetic and exposure-history diversity represented was limited.

The material sequenced was memory CD4+ T cells sorted from blood. Indicated subset: CD45RA-negative fraction. This TCR derives from a man younger than 40 in good health. The chain couples TRBV5-4 to TRBJ1-2; D is perhaps TRBD1 (5 bases). The CDR3, as DNA: TGTGCCAGCAGCTTGGAAGGGGCTGGAAGGGCGGGAGGCTACACCTTC. It is translated as CASSLEGAGRAGGYTF.